These 25 T cell receptor beta chains were all obtained from the same sample, sequenced in a study of TIL therapy for anti-PD-1-resistant metastatic lung cancer. This was the immunoSEQ v3 assay. Repertoires were generated with immunoSEQ multiplex PCR, while TCRdb's copy carries only in-frame clones and drops some. Here the sample spans over 20,000 clones, 55% to 75% being singletons. The time point is: pre-treatment sample, taken before nivolumab and TIL therapy. Most excised metastases sampled were pleural nodules or supraclavicular lymph nodes. This sample comprised tumor tissue, obtained at baseline. These receptors all come from a person aged 25 to 85 with non-small cell lung cancer.

The chain combines TRBV5-1 with TRBJ1-1, with D possibly matching TRBD1 (6 bases). V shed 2 bases and J shed 4 bases, with 12 bases lying between them. This CDR3 is built from 14 residues. Per the germline V gene, CDR1 is SGHRS and CDR2 is YFSETQ. The CDR3 coding sequence is TGCGCCAGCAGCTTCCAACAGGGTGCCACTGAAGCTTTCTTT. This translates into CASSFQQGATEAFF.

This chain connects TRBV7-3 to TRBJ2-3; D gene unclear. The CDR3 is made up of 13 amino acids. Trimming left V 6 bases short and J 0 bases short, with 7 bases between. Germline V gives CDR1 SGHTA, CDR2 FQGTGA. CDR3 nucleotide sequence: TGTGCCAGCAGGGAGTCTAGCACAGATACGCAGTATTTT. Translating gives CASRESSTDTQYF.

In this sample, this clone turned up once. The rearrangement joins TRBV7-8 to TRBJ2-2, with D possibly TRBD2 on 5 matching bases. The CDR3 is 16 residues long. V lost 5 bases to trimming and J lost 0 bases, with 13 bases between them. Germline values: CDR1 SGHVS, CDR2 FQNEAQ. CDR3 residues: CASSPLAVANTGELFF. The CDR3 DNA reads as TGTGCCAGCAGCCCCCTAGCCGTTGCGAACACCGGGGAGCTGTTTTTT.

By frequency in the sample, this clone is medium-sized. The J gene is TRBJ1-3, the V gene TRBV4-3; D unresolved. V was cut by 1 base and J by 0 bases, with 10 bases left in between. Germline CDR1 is LGHNA and CDR2 is YSLEER. The CDR3 runs 16 residues. The CDR3 here is CASSQAVPGSGNTIYF. The CDR3 DNA reads as TGCGCCAGCAGCCAAGCGGTGCCAGGCTCTGGAAACACCATATATTTT.

This CDR3 is CASSETIGNTIYF. The CDR3, as DNA: TGTGCCAGCAGCGAGACCATTGGAAACACCATATATTTT. The chain recombines TRBV6-5 with TRBJ1-3; the D is unclear. Germline V gene lookup returns CDR1 MNHEY and CDR2 SVGAGI. Between the trimmed V and J ends, which lost 6 bases and 3 bases, there was a span of 9 bases. This CDR3 spans 13 amino acids.

This rearrangement joins TRBV11-2 to TRBJ2-1; a possible D gene is TRBD1 (6 bases). This CDR3 is 17 amino acids long. Germline V gives CDR1 SGHAT, CDR2 FQNNGV. V lost 0 bases, J lost 5 bases, and 17 bases lay in between. CDR3 loop: CASSLDLARRQDNEQFF. CDR3 nucleotides: TGTGCCAGCAGCTTAGACCTAGCCCGAAGACAGGACAATGAGCAGTTCTTC.

The V and J genes are TRBV19 and TRBJ2-3; D unresolved. V shed 8 bases and J shed 5 bases, with 8 bases lying between them. The germline CDR1 and CDR2 sequences are LNHDA and SQIVND (reference sequence). This CDR3 contains 11 residues. This CDR3 is CASGELDTQYF. CDR3 bases: TGTGCCAGTGGGGAATTAGATACGCAGTATTTT.

This chain joins TRBV4-3 and TRBJ1-1; D is possibly TRBD1 (5 bases). Germline V lookup: CDR1 LGHNA, CDR2 YSLEER. Trimming stripped 3 bases from V and 6 bases from J, with 8 bases between. The CDR3 consists of 12 residues. DNA for the CDR3: TGCGCCAGCAGCCAGGTGGGGGCTGAAGCTTTCTTT. This codes for CASSQVGAEAFF.

The chain links TRBV6-5 to TRBJ1-4, with a weak D call TRBD1 (6 bases). Per germline, CDR1 MNHEY and CDR2 SVGAGI. The CDR3 has 14 residues. The germline V and J ends were trimmed by 6 bases and 8 bases, with 16 bases remaining between them. CDR3 amino acids: CASRKNRVGEKLFF. CDR3 sequence (DNA): TGTGCCAGCAGGAAAAACAGGGTAGGGGAAAAACTGTTTTTT.

J is TRBJ2-1 and V is TRBV4-2; 7 bases agree with TRBD2. CDR3 length: 17 residues. Germline-derived CDR1 and CDR2 are LGHNA and YNFKEQ. The junction had 13 bases not matched to a gene; V was cut back by 0 bases and J by 8 bases. CDR3: CASSQDHMGGGRDEQFF. Written as DNA, the CDR3 is TGTGCCAGCAGCCAAGACCATATGGGCGGAGGGAGGGATGAGCAGTTCTTC.

V usage is TRBV9 and J usage is TRBJ2-1, with D perhaps matching TRBD1 (5 bases). V was shortened by 0 bases and J by 7 bases, with 11 bases between the two germline ends. The CDR3 is made up of 14 amino acids. Germline CDR1 is SGDLS and CDR2 is YYNGEE. The CDR3 coding sequence is TGTGCCAGCAGCGTAGTAGGAAGGGGAAATGAGCAGTTCTTC. It translates to CASSVVGRGNEQFF. The variable domain in full, with the rest retrieved from reference TRBV9 and TRBJ2-1, is DSGVTQTPKHLITATGQRVTLRCSPRSGDLSVYWYQQSLDQGLQFLIQYYNGEERAKGNILERFSAQQFPDLHSELNLSSLELGDSALYFCASSVVGRGNEQFFGPGTRLTVL.

This clone is a singleton in its sample. The V call is TRBV7-6, the J call TRBJ2-2; 10 nucleotides line up with TRBD1. Per germline, CDR1 SGHVS and CDR2 FNYEAQ. This CDR3 is 16 amino acids long. V was pared by 5 bases and J by 3 bases, with 6 bases of the junction left unmatched. CDR3 sequence reads: CASSGGTGEYTGELFF. The DNA of the CDR3 is TGTGCCAGCAGCGGCGGGACAGGGGAGTACACCGGGGAGCTGTTTTTT. Complete variable domain (other parts from reference TRBV7-6 and TRBJ2-2): GAGVSQSPRYKVTKRGQDVALRCDPISGHVSLYWYRQALGQGPEFLTYFNYEAQQDKSGLPNDRFSAERPEGSISTLTIQRTEQRDSAMYRCASSGGTGEYTGELFFGEGSRLTVL.

The chain joins TRBV27 to TRBJ1-3; possibly TRBD1 for D (6 bases). Trimming stripped 4 bases from V and 7 bases from J, with 11 bases between. In germline, CDR1 is MNHEY, CDR2 SMNVEV (reference sequence). This CDR3 contains 13 residues. The CDR3 reads CASSSGGANTIYF. CDR3 nucleotides: TGTGCCAGCAGTTCGGGGGGGGCCAACACCATATATTTT.

Only a few counts were recorded for this clone. The CDR3 coding sequence is TGTGCCAGCAGCGTAGGGGCAGGTTCGTTCTCTGGAAACACCATATATTTT. Residues: CASSVGAGSFSGNTIYF. The J gene is TRBJ1-3, the V gene TRBV9; no firm D call. The CDR3 sequence is 17 residues long. Trimming took 0 bases from V and 0 from J, leaving 13 bases between them. Germline values: CDR1 SGDLS, CDR2 YYNGEE.

The V call is TRBV6-5, the J call TRBJ2-3; D is possibly TRBD2 (6 bases). Trimming shortened V by 2 bases and J by 2 bases, and 11 bases separated the two germline ends. Germline CDR1 MNHEY, CDR2 SVGAGI. The CDR3 covers 15 residues. The CDR3 DNA reads as TGTGCCAGCAGTTACGGCGGGGCCAACACAGATACGCAGTATTTT. Translated, it gives CASSYGGANTDTQYF.

The chain recombines TRBV12-5 with TRBJ2-3, with 7 bases lining up with TRBD2. V trimming: 11 bases; J trimming: 4 bases; junction bases outside the gene matches: 12. CDR3 length equals 14 residues. Germline assignment: CDR1 LGHNT and CDR2 FRNRAP. The CDR3 region has the DNA TGTGCTTCCGAGTGGGCGGGGGTTCCAGATACGCAGTATTTT. Translation gives CASEWAGVPDTQYF.

The genes are TRBV11-3 and TRBJ2-7, with D hard to call. The length of the CDR3 is 12 residues. Per germline, CDR1 SGHNT and CDR2 YENEEA. The V and J ends lost 3 bases and 5 bases respectively, with 8 bases between them. The CDR3 bases are TGTGCCAGCAGCTTGCGAAGCCACGAGCAGTACTTC. This translates into CASSLRSHEQYF.

This clone was seen a few times. This chain links TRBV19 with TRBJ1-2; D not certain. The germline gives CDR1 LNHDA, CDR2 SQIVND (reference sequence). The CDR3 contains 9 residues. In DNA, the CDR3 is TGTCGTATGGACTATGGCTACACCTTC. This encodes CRMDYGYTF. Complete variable domain (other parts from reference TRBV19 and TRBJ1-2): DGGITQSPKYLFRKEGQNVTLSCEQNLNHDAMYWYRQDPGQGLRLIYYSQIVNDFQKGDIAEGYSVSREKKESFPLTVTSAQKNPTAFYLCRMDYGYTFGSGTRLTVV.

The chain carries TRBV19 and TRBJ2-3; 11 bases align to TRBD2. The CDR3 loop spans 16 amino acids. Germline V gene data show CDR1 as LNHDA and CDR2 as SQIVND (reference sequence). The V segment lost 0 bases and the J segment 6 bases; nucleotides outside the gene matches: 5. In DNA form, the CDR3 reads TGTGCCAGTAGTATAGAAGGGACTAGCGGTTCGGATACGCAGTATTTT. Encoded protein: CASSIEGTSGSDTQYF.

This chain links TRBV2 with TRBJ1-4; no clear D. Germline V CDR1 and CDR2: SNHLY, FYNNEI. This CDR3 region has 15 residues. V lost 2 bases to trimming and J lost 3 bases, with 10 bases between them. The CDR3 sequence: CASSEPKVANEKLFF. In DNA form, the CDR3 reads TGTGCCAGCAGTGAACCCAAGGTAGCTAATGAAAAACTGTTTTTT.

This chain uses TRBV6-5 with TRBJ2-5; D is unclear. This CDR3 spans 13 amino acids. V lost 3 bases and J 5 bases, leaving 10 bases between the germline ends. The germline V gene has CDR1 MNHEY and CDR2 SVGAGI. Here the CDR3 DNA reads TGTGCCAGCAGTTATGGGTTTACCGAGACCCAGTACTTC. Protein product: CASSYGFTETQYF.

The J gene is TRBJ1-4, the V gene TRBV19, with D hard to call. The CDR3 has 15 amino acids. V shed 2 bases and J shed 7 bases, with 14 bases lying between them. Germline V gives CDR1 LNHDA, CDR2 SQIVND (reference sequence). CDR3 amino acids: CASSIIGGVLEKLFF. The CDR3 nucleotides are TGTGCCAGTAGTATAATCGGAGGAGTCCTTGAAAAACTGTTTTTT.

The chain recombines TRBV6-6 with TRBJ2-3; D gene unclear. Germline lookup yields CDR1 MNHNY and CDR2 SVGAGI (reference sequence). The CDR3 loop spans 13 amino acids. The V gene lost 7 bases and the J gene lost 1 base, with 9 bases spanning the gap. The CDR3 DNA sequence: TGTGCCAGCATTCCGGCGGGCACAGATACGCAGTATTTT. Translating gives CASIPAGTDTQYF.

V and J are TRBV11-1 and TRBJ2-2; D not certain. Germline CDR1 and CDR2: SGHAT and FQDESV (reference sequence). The V end was cut by 5 bases, the J end by 5 bases, with 6 bases between. This CDR3 region has 12 residues. The CDR3 loop reads CASSLLTGELFF. The CDR3 DNA follows: TGTGCCAGCAGCCTTTTAACCGGGGAGCTGTTTTTT.

This CDR3 is CASTWGKETQYF. For the CDR3, the DNA is TGTGCCAGCACCTGGGGGAAAGAGACCCAGTACTTC. This chain uses TRBV11-3 with TRBJ2-5; the D call may be TRBD1 or TRBD2 (5 bases each). V lost 7 bases to trimming and J lost 3 bases, with 9 bases between them. The length of the CDR3 is 12 residues. CDR1 is SGHNT, CDR2 YENEEA, per germline.